This T cell receptor beta chain was identified in a study of blood T cells in healthy people across ages. Study-level findings and limits: Age brought a roughly linear fall in TCR beta diversity measured per million T cells. In the absence of known donor CMV status, changes in expanded clonotypes were possibly confounded.

For the second PCR, which ran for roughly 6 to 11 cycles, a sample-barcoded 5' primer and a J-beta primer mix were used. TCRdb independently ran MiXCR on the 5' RACE reads; one entry per CDR3 protein. The sample includes approximately 960,000 distinct CDR3 sequences, almost 30% of them seen just once. V lost 9 bases, J lost 2 bases, and 10 bases stayed unmatched. Per germline, CDR1 MDHEN and CDR2 SYDVKM. CDR3 length equals 14 residues. This clonotype was recorded at least ten times. Its antigen is currently unknown. The same data also contributed to another study, on T cells of mothers and their children. This second study notes: Samples came from a few healthy Caucasian mothers and their six children. Every mother supplied over 9 million TCR beta CDR3 reads and every child approximately 2.8 million.

Sequenced: blood. The V and J genes are TRBV28 and TRBJ2-7; TRBD1 matches at 7 bases. The TCR sequence derives from a woman in her 40s in good health. The CDR3: CASLRGGRAYEQYF. CDR3 DNA sequence: TGTGCCAGTCTCCGAGGGGGCAGGGCCTACGAGCAGTACTTC.